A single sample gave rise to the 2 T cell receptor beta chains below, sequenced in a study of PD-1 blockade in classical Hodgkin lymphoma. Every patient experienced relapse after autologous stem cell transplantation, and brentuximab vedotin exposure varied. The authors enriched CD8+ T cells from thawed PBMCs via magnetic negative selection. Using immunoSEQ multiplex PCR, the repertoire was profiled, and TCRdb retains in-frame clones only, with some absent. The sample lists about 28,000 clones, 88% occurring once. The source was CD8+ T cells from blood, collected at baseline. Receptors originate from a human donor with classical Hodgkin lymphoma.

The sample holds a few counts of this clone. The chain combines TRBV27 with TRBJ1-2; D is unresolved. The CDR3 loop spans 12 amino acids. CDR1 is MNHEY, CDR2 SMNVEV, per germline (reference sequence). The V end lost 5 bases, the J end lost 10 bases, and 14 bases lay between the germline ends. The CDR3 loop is CASSTPSGPYTF. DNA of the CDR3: TGTGCCAGCAGTACCCCTAGCGGGCCCTACACCTTC.

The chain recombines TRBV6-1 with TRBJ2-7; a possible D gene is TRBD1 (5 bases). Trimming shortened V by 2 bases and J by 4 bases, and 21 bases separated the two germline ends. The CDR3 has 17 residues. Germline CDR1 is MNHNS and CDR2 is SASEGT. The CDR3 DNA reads TGTGCCAGCAGTGAATTGCCTTCGACAGTATCTATTTACGAGCAGTACTTC. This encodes CASSELPSTVSIYEQYF.